A single sample is the source of the 15 T cell receptor beta chains below, sequenced in a study of T cell responses to AZD1222 COVID-19 vaccine. TCRdb keeps only in-frame clones here, not all; method: immunoSEQ multiplex PCR. Among some 180,000 clones listed, 91% were seen once. Sequenced material: peripheral blood, taken 28 days after the second AZD1222 dose. These receptors all stem from an adult who received the AZD1222 COVID-19 vaccine.

V and J are TRBV12-3 or TRBV12-4 and TRBJ1-4, with a tentative D call TRBD1 (6 bases). With 2 bases removed from V and 8 bases from J, the gap between germline ends came to 9 bases. The CDR3 has 13 residues. Here the CDR3 DNA reads TGTGCCAGCAGTTTAAACAGGGTAGAAAAACTGTTTTTT. It codes for CASSLNRVEKLFF.

The genes are TRBV27 and TRBJ2-5; no clear D. Germline CDR1 and CDR2: MNHEY and SMNVEV (reference sequence). The V gene lost 3 bases and the J gene lost 7 bases, with 12 bases spanning the gap. The CDR3 runs 13 residues. As DNA, the CDR3 is TGTGCCAGCAGTTTTACCGTCTTGGCGACCCAGTACTTC. It specifies CASSFTVLATQYF.

This clone was seen only once. The chain has TRBV6-6 and TRBJ2-7, with TRBD1 identical over 7 bases. The CDR3 length is 13 residues. V was pared by 5 bases and J by 1 base, with 2 bases of the junction left unmatched. Germline V gene data show CDR1 as MNHNY and CDR2 as SVGAGI (reference sequence). The CDR3 here is CASSRDRSYEQYF. Written as DNA, the CDR3 is TGTGCCAGCAGTCGGGACAGATCCTACGAGCAGTACTTC.

The V and J genes are TRBV27 and TRBJ2-3; 8 bases line up with TRBD1. There are 16 residues in the CDR3. V lost 3 bases, J lost 3 bases, and 8 bases stayed unmatched. Germline V CDR1 and CDR2: MNHEY, SMNVEV (reference sequence). CDR3 in amino acids: CASSLRQGAFTDTQYF. DNA for the CDR3: TGTGCCAGCAGTTTGAGGCAGGGGGCGTTTACAGATACGCAGTATTTT.

The gene calls are TRBV3-1 (or the pseudogene TRBV3-2) and TRBJ2-5, with D tentatively TRBD1 or TRBD2 (5 bases each). The CDR3 covers 15 residues. The germline CDR1 and CDR2 sequences are LGHDT and YNNKEL (reference sequence). V lost 1 base, J lost 4 bases, and 13 bases lay in between. Written as DNA, the CDR3 is TGTGCCAGCAGCCAAGTGGGTAGGGACCCAGAGACCCAGTACTTC. Translated: CASSQVGRDPETQYF.

CDR3 residues: CASSPLGGLGTGELFF. Here the CDR3 DNA reads TGCGCCAGCAGCCCTCTCGGGGGGTTAGGAACCGGGGAGCTGTTTTTT. V is TRBV4-3 and J is TRBJ2-2, with 7 positions matching TRBD2. The trim removed 4 bases at V and 5 bases at J, leaving 10 bases unmatched. The germline V gene encodes CDR1 LGHNA and CDR2 YSLEER. The CDR3 has 16 amino acids.

The V and J genes are TRBV9 and TRBJ2-7, with a tentative D call TRBD1 (7 bases). Germline CDR1 reads SGDLS; CDR2 reads YYNGEE. Trimming shortened V by 0 bases and J by 1 base, and 11 bases separated the two germline ends. The CDR3 covers 15 residues. CDR3 DNA: TGTGCCAGCAGCGTAGGGTCAGGGGGGTCCTACGAGCAGTACTTC. Protein product: CASSVGSGGSYEQYF.

The V and J genes are TRBV21-1 and TRBJ2-1; whether TRBD2, the table's D call, matches the DNA was not checked. TRBV21-1 is annotated as a pseudogene. This CDR3 has 15 residues. The CDR3 protein is CASSNGRRAYNEQFF. CDR3 DNA: TGTGCCAGCAGCAATGGTCGGAGGGCCTACAATGAGCAGTTCTTC.

The rearrangement links TRBV4-1 to TRBJ2-7, with D unclear. The V end was cut by 1 base, the J end by 2 bases, with 12 bases between. Germline CDR1 is MGHRA and CDR2 is YSYEKL. The CDR3 runs 15 residues. The CDR3 DNA is TGCGCCAGCAGCCAAGGACGGCAAATGACCTACGAGCAGTACTTC. Its protein product is CASSQGRQMTYEQYF.

The chain couples TRBV11-2 to TRBJ2-1; no definite D call. The CDR3 runs 15 residues. The ends were cut back, 7 bases at V and 1 base at J, with 14 bases in the middle. The germline V gene has CDR1 SGHAT and CDR2 FQNNGV. The CDR3 sequence: CASNRPLGSYNEQFF. In DNA form, the CDR3 reads TGTGCCAGCAACCGCCCTCTCGGGTCCTACAATGAGCAGTTCTTC. Looking up the rest from reference TRBV11-2 and TRBJ2-1 gives the full variable domain: EAGVAQSPRYKIIEKRQSVAFWCNPISGHATLYWYQQILGQGPKLLIQFQNNGVVDDSQLPKDRFSAERLKGVDSTLKIQPAKLEDSAVYLCASNRPLGSYNEQFFGPGTRLTVL.

Ten or more counts support this clone. This chain joins TRBV5-6 and TRBJ2-7; no clear D gene. The CDR3 is made up of 13 amino acids. The ends were cut back, 0 bases at V and 5 bases at J, with 9 bases in the middle. Germline V gene data show CDR1 as SGHDT and CDR2 as YYEEEE. The CDR3 sequence: CASSLGRMNEQYF. The CDR3 DNA is TGTGCCAGCAGCTTGGGCAGGATGAACGAGCAGTACTTC.

The chain uses TRBV3-1 (or the pseudogene TRBV3-2) and TRBJ1-2, with 8 bases aligning to TRBD1. Germline V gene sequence: CDR1 LGHDT, CDR2 YNNKEL (reference sequence). The CDR3 contains 15 residues. Unmatched junction bases numbered 8, after V lost 0 bases and J lost 8 bases. The CDR3 bases are TGTGCCAGCAGCCAAGATAGTGCAGGGGGCAGGGGCTACACCTTC. Residues: CASSQDSAGGRGYTF.

CDR3 sequence reads: CANGRGGYDEQYF. The CDR3 DNA sequence: TGTGCCAACGGTAGGGGAGGGTACGACGAGCAGTACTTC. The rearrangement joins TRBV10-3 to TRBJ2-7, with 7 bases aligning to TRBD2. Germline V lookup: CDR1 ENHRY, CDR2 SYGVKD. V lost 10 bases to trimming and J lost 5 bases; unmatched junction nucleotides: 11. The length of the CDR3 is 13 residues.

V and J are TRBV28 and TRBJ2-7; TRBD1 might be the D (5 bases). The germline gives CDR1 MDHEN, CDR2 SYDVKM. This CDR3 is built from 13 residues. V shed 5 bases and J shed 3 bases, with 11 bases lying between them. The CDR3 loop reads CASSRPGHYEQYF. CDR3 nucleotides: TGTGCCAGCAGTCGACCCGGACACTACGAGCAGTACTTC.

The chain is built from TRBV6-1 and TRBJ2-5; tentative D call: TRBD1 (7 bases). The V gene lost 3 bases and the J gene lost 3 bases, with 14 bases spanning the gap. The CDR3 consists of 15 residues. Germline V gene lookup returns CDR1 MNHNS and CDR2 SASEGT. CDR3 in amino acids: CASSDPGGTKETQYF. DNA of the CDR3: TGTGCCAGCAGTGACCCAGGGGGGACAAAAGAGACCCAGTACTTC.